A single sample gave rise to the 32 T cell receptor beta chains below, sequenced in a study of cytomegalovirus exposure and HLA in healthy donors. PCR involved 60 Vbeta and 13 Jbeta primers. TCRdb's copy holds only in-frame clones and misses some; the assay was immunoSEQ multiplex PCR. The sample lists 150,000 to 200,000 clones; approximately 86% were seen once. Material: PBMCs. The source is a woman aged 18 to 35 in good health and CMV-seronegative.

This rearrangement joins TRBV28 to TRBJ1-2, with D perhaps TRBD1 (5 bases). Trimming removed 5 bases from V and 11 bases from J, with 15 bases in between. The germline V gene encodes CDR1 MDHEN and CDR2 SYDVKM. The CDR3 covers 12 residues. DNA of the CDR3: TGTGCCAGCAGTCCGCCGGGGGGGAGGTACACCTTC. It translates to CASSPPGGRYTF.

DNA of the CDR3: TGTGCCAGTAGTATAGATGGACAGGAAGCAGACACTGAAGCTTTCTTT. Translation: CASSIDGQEADTEAFF. J is TRBJ1-1 and V is TRBV19; 7 nucleotides align to TRBD1. V lost 0 bases to trimming and J lost 3 bases; unmatched junction nucleotides: 7. Germline V CDR1 and CDR2: LNHDA, SQIVND (reference sequence). The CDR3 has 16 residues.

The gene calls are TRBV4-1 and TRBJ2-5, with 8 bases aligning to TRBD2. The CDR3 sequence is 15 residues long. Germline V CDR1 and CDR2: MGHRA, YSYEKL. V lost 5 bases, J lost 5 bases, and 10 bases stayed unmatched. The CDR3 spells CASSSPGGGPETQYF. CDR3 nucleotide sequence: TGCGCCAGCAGCTCTCCCGGCGGGGGGCCGGAGACCCAGTACTTC.

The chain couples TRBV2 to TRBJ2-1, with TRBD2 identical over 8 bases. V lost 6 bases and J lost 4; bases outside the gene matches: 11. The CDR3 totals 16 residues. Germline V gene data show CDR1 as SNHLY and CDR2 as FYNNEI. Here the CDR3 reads CASRGEWREVYNEQFF. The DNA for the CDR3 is TGTGCCAGCAGGGGCGAGTGGCGGGAGGTATACAATGAGCAGTTCTTC. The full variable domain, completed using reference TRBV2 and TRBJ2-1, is EPEVTQTPSHQVTQMGQEVILRCVPISNHLYFYWYRQILGQKVEFLVSFYNNEISEKSEIFDDQFSVERPDGSNFTLKIRSTKLEDSAMYFCASRGEWREVYNEQFFGPGTRLTVL.

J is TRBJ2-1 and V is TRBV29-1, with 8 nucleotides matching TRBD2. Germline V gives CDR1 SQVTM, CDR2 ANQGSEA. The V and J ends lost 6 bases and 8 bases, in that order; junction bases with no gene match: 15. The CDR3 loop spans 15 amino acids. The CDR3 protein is CSVLSGTTGGDEQFF. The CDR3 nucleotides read TGCAGCGTCCTGAGCGGGACTACCGGGGGGGATGAGCAGTTCTTC.

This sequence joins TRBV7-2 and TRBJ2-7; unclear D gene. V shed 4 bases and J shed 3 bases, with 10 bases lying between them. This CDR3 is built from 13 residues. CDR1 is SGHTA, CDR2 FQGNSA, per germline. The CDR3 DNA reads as TGTGCCAGCAGCTCCAATACGGTCTACGAGCAGTACTTC. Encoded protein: CASSSNTVYEQYF.

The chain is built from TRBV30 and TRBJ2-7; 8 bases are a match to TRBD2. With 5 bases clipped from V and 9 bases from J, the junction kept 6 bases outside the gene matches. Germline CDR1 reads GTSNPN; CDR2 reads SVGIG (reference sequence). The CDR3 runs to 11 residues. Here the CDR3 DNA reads TGTGCCTGGGGCAGCGGGAGTTTGCAGTACTTC. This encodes CAWGSGSLQYF.

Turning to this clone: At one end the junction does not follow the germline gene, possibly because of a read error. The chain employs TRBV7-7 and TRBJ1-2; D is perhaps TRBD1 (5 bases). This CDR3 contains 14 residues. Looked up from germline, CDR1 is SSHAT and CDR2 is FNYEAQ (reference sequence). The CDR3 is CASSPGGGIYGYTF. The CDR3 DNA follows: TGTGCTAGCAGCCCCGGGGGGGGAATCTATGGCTACACCTTC.

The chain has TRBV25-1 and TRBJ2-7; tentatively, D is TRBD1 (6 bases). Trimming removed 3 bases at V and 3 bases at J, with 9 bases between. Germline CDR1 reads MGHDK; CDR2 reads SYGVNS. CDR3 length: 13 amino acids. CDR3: CASSDRTDYEQYF. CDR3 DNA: TGTGCCAGCAGTGACAGGACAGACTACGAGCAGTACTTC.

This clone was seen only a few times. The CDR3: CASSEVTPYSNQPQHF. In DNA form, the CDR3 reads TGTGCCAGCAGTGAAGTCACACCTTATAGCAATCAGCCCCAGCATTTT. The gene calls are TRBV6-1 and TRBJ1-5; no clear D gene. V was shortened by 1 base and J by 0 bases, with 10 bases between the two germline ends. The CDR3 has 16 residues. Germline V gene lookup returns CDR1 MNHNS and CDR2 SASEGT.

The CDR3 DNA follows: TGTGCCAGCAGTACCGCCGGGACAGGGAGCACCGGGGAGCTGTTTTTT. As protein: CASSTAGTGSTGELFF. V and J are TRBV7-9 and TRBJ2-2, with 9 nucleotides matching TRBD1. V trimming: 6 bases; J trimming: 4 bases; junction bases outside the gene matches: 9. Germline CDR1 SEHNR, CDR2 FQNEAQ (reference sequence). The CDR3 length is 16 residues.

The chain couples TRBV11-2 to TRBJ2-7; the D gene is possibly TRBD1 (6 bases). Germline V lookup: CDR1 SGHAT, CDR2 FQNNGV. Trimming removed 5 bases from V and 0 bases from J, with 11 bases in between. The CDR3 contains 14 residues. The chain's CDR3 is CASSPTGISYEQYF. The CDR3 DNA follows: TGTGCCAGCAGCCCAACAGGGATCTCCTACGAGCAGTACTTC.

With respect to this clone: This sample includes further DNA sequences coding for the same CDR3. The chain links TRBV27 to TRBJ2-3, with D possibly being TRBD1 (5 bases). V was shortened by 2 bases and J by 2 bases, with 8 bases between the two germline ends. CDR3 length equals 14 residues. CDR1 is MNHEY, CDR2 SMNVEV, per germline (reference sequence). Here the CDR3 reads CASSLAGSTDTQYF. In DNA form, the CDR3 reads TGTGCCAGCAGTTTAGCAGGGTCCACAGATACGCAGTATTTT.

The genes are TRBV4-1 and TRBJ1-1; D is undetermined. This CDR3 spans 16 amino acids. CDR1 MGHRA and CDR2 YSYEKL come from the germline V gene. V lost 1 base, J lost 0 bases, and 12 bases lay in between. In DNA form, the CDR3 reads TGCGCCAGCAGCCAAGTAACTGCCCTATTGAACACTGAAGCTTTCTTT. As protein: CASSQVTALLNTEAFF.

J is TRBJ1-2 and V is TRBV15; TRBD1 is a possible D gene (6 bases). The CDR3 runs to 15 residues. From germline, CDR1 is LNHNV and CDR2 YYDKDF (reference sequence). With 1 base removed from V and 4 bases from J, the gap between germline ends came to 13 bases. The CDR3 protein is CATSRAAGDSYGYTF. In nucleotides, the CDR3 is TGTGCCACCAGCAGAGCTGCAGGGGATAGCTATGGCTACACCTTC.

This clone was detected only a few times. DNA for the CDR3: TGTGCCAGCAGTGGACAGGGGAGGGACACTGAAGCTTTCTTT. Amino acid sequence: CASSGQGRDTEAFF. The V call is TRBV2, the J call TRBJ1-1; 8 bases agree with TRBD1. The trim removed 4 bases at V and 3 bases at J, leaving 4 bases unmatched. Germline values: CDR1 SNHLY, CDR2 FYNNEI. This CDR3 contains 14 residues.

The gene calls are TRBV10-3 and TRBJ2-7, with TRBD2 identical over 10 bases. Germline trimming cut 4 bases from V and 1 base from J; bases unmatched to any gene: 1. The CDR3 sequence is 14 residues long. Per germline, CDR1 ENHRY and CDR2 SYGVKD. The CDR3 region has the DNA TGTGCCATCAGTGGGACTAGCGGTTCCTACGAGCAGTACTTC. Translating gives CAISGTSGSYEQYF.

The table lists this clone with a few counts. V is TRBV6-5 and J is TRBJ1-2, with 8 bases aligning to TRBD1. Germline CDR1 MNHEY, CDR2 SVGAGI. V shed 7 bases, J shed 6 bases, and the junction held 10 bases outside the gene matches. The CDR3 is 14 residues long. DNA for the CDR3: TGTGCCAGCACGTCCGGACAGGGAGTAAATGGCTACACCTTC. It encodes CASTSGQGVNGYTF.

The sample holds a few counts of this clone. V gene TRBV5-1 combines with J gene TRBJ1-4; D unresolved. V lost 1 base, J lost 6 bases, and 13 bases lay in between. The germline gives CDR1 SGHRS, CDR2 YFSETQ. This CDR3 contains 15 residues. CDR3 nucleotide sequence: TGCGCCAGCAGCTTGTATTCCGGGGAGGATGAAAAACTGTTTTTT. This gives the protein CASSLYSGEDEKLFF.

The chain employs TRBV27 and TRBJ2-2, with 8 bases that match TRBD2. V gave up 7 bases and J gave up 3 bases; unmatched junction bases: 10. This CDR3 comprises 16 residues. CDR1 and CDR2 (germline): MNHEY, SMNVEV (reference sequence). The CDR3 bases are TGTGCCAGCACCGTAACCGGGACTAGGGACACCGGGGAGCTGTTTTTT. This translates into CASTVTGTRDTGELFF.

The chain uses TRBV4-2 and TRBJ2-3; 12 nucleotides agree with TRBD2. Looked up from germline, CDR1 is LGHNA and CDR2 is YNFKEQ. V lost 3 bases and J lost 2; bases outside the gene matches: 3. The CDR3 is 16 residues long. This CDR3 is CASSHLAGGTTDTQYF. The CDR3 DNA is TGTGCCAGCAGCCATCTAGCGGGGGGGACCACAGATACGCAGTATTTT.

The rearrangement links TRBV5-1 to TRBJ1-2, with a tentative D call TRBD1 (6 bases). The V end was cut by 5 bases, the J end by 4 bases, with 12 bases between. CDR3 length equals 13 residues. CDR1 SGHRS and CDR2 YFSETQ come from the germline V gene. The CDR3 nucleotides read TGCGCCAGCAGTTACGACAGGAGCTATGGCTACACCTTC. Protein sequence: CASSYDRSYGYTF.

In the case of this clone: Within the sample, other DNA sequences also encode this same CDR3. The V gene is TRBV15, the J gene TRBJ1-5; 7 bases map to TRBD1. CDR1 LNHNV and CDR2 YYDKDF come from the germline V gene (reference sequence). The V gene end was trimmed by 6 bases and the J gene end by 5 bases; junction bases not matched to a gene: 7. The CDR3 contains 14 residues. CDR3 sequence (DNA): TGTGCCACCAGTCGGGACAGAGTTTATCAGCCCCAGCATTTT. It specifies CATSRDRVYQPQHF.

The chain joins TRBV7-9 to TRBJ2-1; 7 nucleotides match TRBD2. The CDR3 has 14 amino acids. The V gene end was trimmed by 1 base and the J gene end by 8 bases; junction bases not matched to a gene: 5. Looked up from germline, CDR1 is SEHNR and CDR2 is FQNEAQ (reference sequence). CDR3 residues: CASSLVLAWDEQFF. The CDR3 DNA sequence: TGTGCCAGCAGCTTAGTACTAGCGTGGGATGAGCAGTTCTTC.

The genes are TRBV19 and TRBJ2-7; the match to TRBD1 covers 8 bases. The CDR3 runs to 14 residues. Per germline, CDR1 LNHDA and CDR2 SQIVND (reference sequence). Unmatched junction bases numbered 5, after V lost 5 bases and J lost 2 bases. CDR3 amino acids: CASSPGTGPYEQYF. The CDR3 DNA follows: TGTGCCAGTAGTCCCGGGACAGGCCCCTACGAGCAGTACTTC.

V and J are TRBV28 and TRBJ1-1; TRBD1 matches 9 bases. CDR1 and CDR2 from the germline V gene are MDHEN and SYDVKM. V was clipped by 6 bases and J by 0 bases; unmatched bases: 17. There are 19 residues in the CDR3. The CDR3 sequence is CASSGSLGQGTNMNTEAFF. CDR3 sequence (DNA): TGTGCCAGCAGCGGCTCATTGGGACAGGGAACAAACATGAACACTGAAGCTTTCTTT.

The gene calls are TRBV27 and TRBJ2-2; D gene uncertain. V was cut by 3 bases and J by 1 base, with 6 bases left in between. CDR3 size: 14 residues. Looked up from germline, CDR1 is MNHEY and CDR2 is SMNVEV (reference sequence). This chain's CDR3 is CASSLGWNTGELFF. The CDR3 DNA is TGTGCCAGCAGTTTGGGCTGGAACACCGGGGAGCTGTTTTTT.

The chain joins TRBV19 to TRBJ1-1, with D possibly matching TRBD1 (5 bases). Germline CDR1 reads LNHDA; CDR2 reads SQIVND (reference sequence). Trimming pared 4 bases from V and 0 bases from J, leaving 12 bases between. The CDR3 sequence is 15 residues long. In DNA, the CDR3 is TGTGCCAGTAGTACCCGGGACTTCCTGAACACTGAAGCTTTCTTT. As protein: CASSTRDFLNTEAFF. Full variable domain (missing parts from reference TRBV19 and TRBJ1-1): DGGITQSPKYLFRKEGQNVTLSCEQNLNHDAMYWYRQDPGQGLRLIYYSQIVNDFQKGDIAEGYSVSREKKESFPLTVTSAQKNPTAFYLCASSTRDFLNTEAFFGQGTRLTVV.

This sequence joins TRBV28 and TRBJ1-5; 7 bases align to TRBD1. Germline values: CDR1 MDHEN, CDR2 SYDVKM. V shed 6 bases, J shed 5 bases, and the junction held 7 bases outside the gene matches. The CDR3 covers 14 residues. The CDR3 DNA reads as TGTGCCAGCAGCTTAGACAGGGAGGATCAGCCCCAGCATTTT. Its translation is CASSLDREDQPQHF. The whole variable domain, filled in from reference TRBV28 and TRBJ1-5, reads DVKVTQSSRYLVKRTGEKVFLECVQDMDHENMFWYRQDPGLGLRLIYFSYDVKMKEKGDIPEGYSVSREKKERFSLILESASTNQTSMYLCASSLDREDQPQHFGDGTRLSIL.

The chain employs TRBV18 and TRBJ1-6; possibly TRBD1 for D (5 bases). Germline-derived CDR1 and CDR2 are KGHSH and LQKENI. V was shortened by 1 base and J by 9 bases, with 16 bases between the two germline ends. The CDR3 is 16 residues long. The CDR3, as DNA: TGTGCCAGCTCACCACAGGGACGCGGGGTAATTTCACCCCTCCACTTT. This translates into CASSPQGRGVISPLHF. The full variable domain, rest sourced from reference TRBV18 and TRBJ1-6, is NAGVMQNPRHLVRRRGQEARLRCSPMKGHSHVYWYRQLPEEGLKFMVYLQKENIIDESGMPKERFSAEFPKEGPSILRIQQVVRGDSAAYFCASSPQGRGVISPLHFGNGTRLTVT.

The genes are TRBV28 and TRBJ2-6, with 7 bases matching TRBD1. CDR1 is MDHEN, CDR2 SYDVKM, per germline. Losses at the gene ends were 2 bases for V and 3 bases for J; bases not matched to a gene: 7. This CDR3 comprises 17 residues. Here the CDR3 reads CASSLQVGGDGANVLTF. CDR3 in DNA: TGTGCCAGCAGTTTACAAGTAGGGGGCGATGGGGCCAACGTCCTGACTTTC.

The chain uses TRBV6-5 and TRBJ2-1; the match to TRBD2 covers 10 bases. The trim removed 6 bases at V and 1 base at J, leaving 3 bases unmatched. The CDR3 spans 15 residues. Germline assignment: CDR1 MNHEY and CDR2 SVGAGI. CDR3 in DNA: TGTGCCAGCAGCCCAGCGGGAGGGTCCTACAATGAGCAGTTCTTC. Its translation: CASSPAGGSYNEQFF.